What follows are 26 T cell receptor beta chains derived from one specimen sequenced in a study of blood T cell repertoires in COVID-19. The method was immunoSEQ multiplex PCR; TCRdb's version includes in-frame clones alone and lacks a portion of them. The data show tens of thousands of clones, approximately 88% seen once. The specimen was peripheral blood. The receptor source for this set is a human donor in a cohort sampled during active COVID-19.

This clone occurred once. CDR3 in amino acids: CASSQSRQGPTNEKLFF. The CDR3 DNA reads TGTGCCAGCAGCCAAAGTAGACAGGGTCCAACTAATGAAAAACTGTTTTTT. The chain joins TRBV14 to TRBJ1-4; 7 bases align to TRBD1. V dropped 2 bases and J dropped 0; count of bases not matched to a gene: 6. The CDR3 sequence is 17 residues long. CDR1 is SGHDN, CDR2 FVKESK, per germline.

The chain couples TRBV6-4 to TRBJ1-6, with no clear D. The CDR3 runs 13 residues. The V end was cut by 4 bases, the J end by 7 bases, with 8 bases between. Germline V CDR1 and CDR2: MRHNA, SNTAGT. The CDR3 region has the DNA TGTGCCAGCAGTGGGGAGAGGAATTCACCCCTCCACTTT. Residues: CASSGERNSPLHF.

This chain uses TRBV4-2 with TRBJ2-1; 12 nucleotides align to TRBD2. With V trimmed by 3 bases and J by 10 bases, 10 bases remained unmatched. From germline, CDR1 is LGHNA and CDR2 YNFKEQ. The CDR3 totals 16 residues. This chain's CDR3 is CASSHRTSGGFGEQFF. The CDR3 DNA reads TGTGCCAGCAGCCACCGTACTAGCGGGGGGTTTGGGGAGCAGTTCTTC.

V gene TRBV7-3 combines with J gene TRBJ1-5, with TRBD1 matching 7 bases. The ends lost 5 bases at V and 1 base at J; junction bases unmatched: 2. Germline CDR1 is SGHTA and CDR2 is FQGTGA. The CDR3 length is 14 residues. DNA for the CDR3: TGTGCCAGCAGCCAGACAGGGAGCAATCAGCCCCAGCATTTT. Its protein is CASSQTGSNQPQHF.

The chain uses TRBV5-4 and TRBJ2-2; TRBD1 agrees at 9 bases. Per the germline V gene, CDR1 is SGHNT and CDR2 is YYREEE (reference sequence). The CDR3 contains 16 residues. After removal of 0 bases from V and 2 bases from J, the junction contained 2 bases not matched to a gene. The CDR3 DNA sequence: TGTGCCAGCAGCTTGGGGGGACAGGGAAACACCGGGGAGCTGTTTTTT. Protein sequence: CASSLGGQGNTGELFF.

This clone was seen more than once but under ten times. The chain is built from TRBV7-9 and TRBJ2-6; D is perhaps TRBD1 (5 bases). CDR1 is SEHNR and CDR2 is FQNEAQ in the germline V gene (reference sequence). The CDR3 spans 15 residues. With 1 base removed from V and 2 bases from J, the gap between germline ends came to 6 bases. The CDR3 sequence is CASSLVGAGANVLTF. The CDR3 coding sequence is TGTGCCAGCAGCTTAGTAGGGGCTGGGGCCAACGTCCTGACTTTC.

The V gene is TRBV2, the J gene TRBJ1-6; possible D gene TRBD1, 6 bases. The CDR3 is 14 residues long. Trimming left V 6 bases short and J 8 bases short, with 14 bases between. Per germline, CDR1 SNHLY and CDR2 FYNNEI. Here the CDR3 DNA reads TGTGCCAGCAGGGGAGACAGGTCCTATTCACCCCTCCACTTT. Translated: CASRGDRSYSPLHF.

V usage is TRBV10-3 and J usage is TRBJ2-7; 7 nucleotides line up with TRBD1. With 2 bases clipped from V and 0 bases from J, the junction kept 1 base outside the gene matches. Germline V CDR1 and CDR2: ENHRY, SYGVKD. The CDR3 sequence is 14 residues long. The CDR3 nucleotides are TGTGCCATCAGTGAGCCAGGGGGCTCCTACGAGCAGTACTTC. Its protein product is CAISEPGGSYEQYF.

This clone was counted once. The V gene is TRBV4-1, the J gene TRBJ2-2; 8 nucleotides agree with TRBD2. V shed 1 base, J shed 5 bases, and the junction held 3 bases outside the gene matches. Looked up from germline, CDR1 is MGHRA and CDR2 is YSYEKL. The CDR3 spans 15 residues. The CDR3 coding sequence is TGCGCCAGCAGCCAAGCGGGGGGGCGAACCGGGGAGCTGTTTTTT. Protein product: CASSQAGGRTGELFF.

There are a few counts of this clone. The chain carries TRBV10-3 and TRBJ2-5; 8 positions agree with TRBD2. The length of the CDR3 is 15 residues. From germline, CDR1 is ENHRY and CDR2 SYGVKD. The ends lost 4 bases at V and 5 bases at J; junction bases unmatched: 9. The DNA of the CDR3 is TGTGCCATCAGTGCAGCGGCGGGAGGTGAGGAGACCCAGTACTTC. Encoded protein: CAISAAAGGEETQYF.

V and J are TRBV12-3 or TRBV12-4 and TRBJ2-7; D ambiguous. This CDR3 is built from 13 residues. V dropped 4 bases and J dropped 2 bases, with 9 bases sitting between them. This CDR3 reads CASSSTVAYEQYF. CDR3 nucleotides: TGTGCCAGCAGTTCCACGGTGGCCTACGAGCAGTACTTC.

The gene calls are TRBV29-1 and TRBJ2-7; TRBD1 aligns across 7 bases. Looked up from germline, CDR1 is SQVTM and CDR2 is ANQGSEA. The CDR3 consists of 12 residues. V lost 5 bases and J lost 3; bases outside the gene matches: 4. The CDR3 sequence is CSVRQGDYEQYF. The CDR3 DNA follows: TGCAGCGTTAGACAGGGCGACTACGAGCAGTACTTC.

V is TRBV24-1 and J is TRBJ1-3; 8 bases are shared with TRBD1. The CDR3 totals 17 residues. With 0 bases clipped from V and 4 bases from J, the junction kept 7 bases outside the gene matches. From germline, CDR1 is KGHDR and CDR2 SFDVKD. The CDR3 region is CATSDLRQGAPGNTIYF. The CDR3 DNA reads TGTGCCACCAGTGATTTGAGGCAGGGGGCGCCCGGAAACACCATATATTTT.

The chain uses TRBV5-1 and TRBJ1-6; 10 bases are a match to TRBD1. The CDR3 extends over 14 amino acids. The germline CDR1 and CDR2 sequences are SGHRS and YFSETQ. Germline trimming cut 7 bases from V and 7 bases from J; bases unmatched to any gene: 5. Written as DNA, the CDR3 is TGCGCCAGCGGGACAGGGGCCCCAAATTCACCCCTCCACTTT. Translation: CASGTGAPNSPLHF.

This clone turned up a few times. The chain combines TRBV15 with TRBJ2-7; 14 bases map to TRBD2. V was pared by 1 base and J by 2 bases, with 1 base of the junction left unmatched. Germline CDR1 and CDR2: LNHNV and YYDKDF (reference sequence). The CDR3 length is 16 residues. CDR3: CATSRGGLAGAYEQYF. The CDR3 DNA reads TGTGCCACCAGCAGAGGGGGACTAGCGGGAGCCTACGAGCAGTACTTC.

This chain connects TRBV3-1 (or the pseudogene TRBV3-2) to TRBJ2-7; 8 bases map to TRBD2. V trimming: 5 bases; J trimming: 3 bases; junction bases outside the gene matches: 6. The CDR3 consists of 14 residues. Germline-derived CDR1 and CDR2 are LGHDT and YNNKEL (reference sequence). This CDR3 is CASSWGLGGYEQYF. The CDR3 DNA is TGTGCCAGCAGCTGGGGACTAGGAGGCTACGAGCAGTACTTC.

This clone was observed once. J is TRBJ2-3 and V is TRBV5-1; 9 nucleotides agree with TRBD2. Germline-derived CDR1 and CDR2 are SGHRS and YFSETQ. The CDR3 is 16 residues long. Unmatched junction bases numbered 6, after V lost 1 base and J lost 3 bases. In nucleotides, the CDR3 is TGCGCCAGCAGCTTGTTAGCGGGGGTTTCTACAGATACGCAGTATTTT. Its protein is CASSLLAGVSTDTQYF.

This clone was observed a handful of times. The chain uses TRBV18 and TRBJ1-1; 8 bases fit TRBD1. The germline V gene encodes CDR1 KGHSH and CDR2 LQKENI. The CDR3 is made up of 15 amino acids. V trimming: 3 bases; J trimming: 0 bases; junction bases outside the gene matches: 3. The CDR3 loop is CASSPSTGVNTEAFF. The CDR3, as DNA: TGTGCCAGCTCACCTTCGACAGGGGTGAACACTGAAGCTTTCTTT.

In DNA form, the CDR3 reads TGTGCCAGCAGTTCCCACAAGACTAGCGGGAGGGCCGTGTGGAAAACAGATACGCAGTATTTT. Translation gives CASSSHKTSGRAVWKTDTQYF. J is TRBJ2-3 and V is TRBV28; 14 bases map to TRBD2. The CDR3 loop spans 21 amino acids. Trimming removed 4 bases from V and 3 bases from J; junction bases left unmatched: 18. Germline V CDR1 and CDR2: MDHEN, SYDVKM.

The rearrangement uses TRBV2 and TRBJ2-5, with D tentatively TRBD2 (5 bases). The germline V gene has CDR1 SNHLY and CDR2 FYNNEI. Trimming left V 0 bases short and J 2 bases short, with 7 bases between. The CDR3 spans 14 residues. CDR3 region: CASSEARGQETQYF. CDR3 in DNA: TGTGCCAGCAGTGAAGCGCGCGGGCAAGAGACCCAGTACTTC. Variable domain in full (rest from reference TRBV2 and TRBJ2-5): EPEVTQTPSHQVTQMGQEVILRCVPISNHLYFYWYRQILGQKVEFLVSFYNNEISEKSEIFDDQFSVERPDGSNFTLKIRSTKLEDSAMYFCASSEARGQETQYFGPGTRLLVL.

CDR3 DNA sequence: TGTGCCAGCAGGGGAAAAGCGGGATACAATGAGCAGTTCTTC. This encodes CASRGKAGYNEQFF. V is TRBV7-3 and J is TRBJ2-1, with 7 bases matching TRBD2. This CDR3 spans 14 amino acids. V shed 6 bases and J 4 bases; nucleotides not matched to a gene: 6. Germline V gives CDR1 SGHTA, CDR2 FQGTGA.

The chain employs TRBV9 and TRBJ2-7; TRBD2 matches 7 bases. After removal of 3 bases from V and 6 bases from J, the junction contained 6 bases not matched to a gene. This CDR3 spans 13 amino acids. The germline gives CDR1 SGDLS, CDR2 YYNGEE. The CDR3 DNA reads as TGTGCCAGCAGCGCGATATTAGCGGGCGAGCAGTACTTC. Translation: CASSAILAGEQYF. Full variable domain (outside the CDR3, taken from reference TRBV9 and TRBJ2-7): DSGVTQTPKHLITATGQRVTLRCSPRSGDLSVYWYQQSLDQGLQFLIQYYNGEERAKGNILERFSAQQFPDLHSELNLSSLELGDSALYFCASSAILAGEQYFGPGTRLTVT.

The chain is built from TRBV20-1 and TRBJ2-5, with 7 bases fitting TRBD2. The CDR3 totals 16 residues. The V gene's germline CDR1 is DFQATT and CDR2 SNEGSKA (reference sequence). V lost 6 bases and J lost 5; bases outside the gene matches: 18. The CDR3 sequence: CSASAWEGILLETQYF. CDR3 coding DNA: TGCAGTGCCAGTGCGTGGGAGGGCATACTCCTGGAGACCCAGTACTTC.

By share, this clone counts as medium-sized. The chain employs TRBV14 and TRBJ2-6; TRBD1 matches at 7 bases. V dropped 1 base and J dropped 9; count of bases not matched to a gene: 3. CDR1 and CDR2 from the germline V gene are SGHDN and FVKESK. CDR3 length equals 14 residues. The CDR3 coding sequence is TGTGCCAGCAGCCAAGGACAGGGTGGCAACGTCCTGACTTTC. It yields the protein CASSQGQGGNVLTF.

CDR3 sequence (DNA): TGCAGCGTTGAAGATGCAGGGAACTATGGCTACACCTTC. It specifies CSVEDAGNYGYTF. This chain links TRBV29-1 with TRBJ1-2, with D perhaps matching TRBD1 (5 bases). The length of the CDR3 is 13 residues. CDR1 is SQVTM, CDR2 ANQGSEA, per germline. V lost 0 bases and J 2 bases, leaving 7 bases between the germline ends.

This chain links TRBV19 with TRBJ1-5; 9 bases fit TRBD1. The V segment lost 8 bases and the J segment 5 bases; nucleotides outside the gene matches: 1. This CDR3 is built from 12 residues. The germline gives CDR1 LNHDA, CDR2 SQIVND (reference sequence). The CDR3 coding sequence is TGTGCCAGTCGGACAGGGGATCAGCCCCAGCATTTT. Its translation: CASRTGDQPQHF.